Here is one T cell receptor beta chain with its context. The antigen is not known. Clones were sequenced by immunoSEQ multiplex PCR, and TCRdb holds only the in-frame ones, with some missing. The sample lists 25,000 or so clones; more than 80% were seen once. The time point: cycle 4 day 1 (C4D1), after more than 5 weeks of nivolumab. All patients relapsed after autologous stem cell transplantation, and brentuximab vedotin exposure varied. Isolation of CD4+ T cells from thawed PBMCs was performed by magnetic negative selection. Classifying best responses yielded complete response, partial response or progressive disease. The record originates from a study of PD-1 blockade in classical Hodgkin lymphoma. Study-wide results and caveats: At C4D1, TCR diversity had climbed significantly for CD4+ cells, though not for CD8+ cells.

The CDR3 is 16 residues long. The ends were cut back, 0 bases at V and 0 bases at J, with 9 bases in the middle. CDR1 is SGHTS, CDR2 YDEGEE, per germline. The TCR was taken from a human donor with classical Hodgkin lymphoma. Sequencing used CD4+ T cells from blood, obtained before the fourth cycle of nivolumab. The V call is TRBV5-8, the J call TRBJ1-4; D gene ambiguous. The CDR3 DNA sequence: TGTGCCAGCAGCTTGGGTCAGAAGCCAACTAATGAAAAACTGTTTTTT. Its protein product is CASSLGQKPTNEKLFF.